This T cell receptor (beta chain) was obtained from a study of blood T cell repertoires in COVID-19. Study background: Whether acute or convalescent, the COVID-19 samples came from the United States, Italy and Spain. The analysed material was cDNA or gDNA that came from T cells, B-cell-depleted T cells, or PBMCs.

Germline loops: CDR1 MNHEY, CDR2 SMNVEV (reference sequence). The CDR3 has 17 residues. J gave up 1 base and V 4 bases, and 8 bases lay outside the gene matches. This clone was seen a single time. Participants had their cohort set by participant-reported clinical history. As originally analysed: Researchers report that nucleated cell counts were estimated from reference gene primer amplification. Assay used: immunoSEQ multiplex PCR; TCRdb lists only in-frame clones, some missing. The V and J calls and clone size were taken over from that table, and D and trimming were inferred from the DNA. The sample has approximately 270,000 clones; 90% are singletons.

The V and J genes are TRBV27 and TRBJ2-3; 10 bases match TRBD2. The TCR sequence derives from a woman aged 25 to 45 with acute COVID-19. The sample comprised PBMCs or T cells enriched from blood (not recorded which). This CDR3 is CASSSWGLAWRTDTQYF. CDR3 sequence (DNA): TGTGCCAGCAGTTCGTGGGGACTAGCGTGGCGCACAGATACGCAGTATTTT.